This entry lists 14 T cell receptor beta chains sequenced from one sample in a study of identical twins. TCRdb called the 5' RACE reads again in MiXCR, with one record for every CDR3 protein. The data show around 1.7 million distinct CDR3 sequences, about 32% seen once. The sample taken for sequencing was cord blood. The source is a newborn girl in good health.

This clonotype showed up just once. This chain joins TRBV7-2 and TRBJ1-2; TRBD1 aligns across 7 bases. Per the germline V gene, CDR1 is SGHTA and CDR2 is FQGNSA. The CDR3 sequence is 14 residues long. V dropped 5 bases and J dropped 5; count of bases not matched to a gene: 8. The CDR3 sequence: CASSVRDREYGYTF. DNA of the CDR3: TGTGCCAGCAGCGTTCGTGACAGGGAATATGGCTACACCTTC.

This clonotype has only a few counts. This chain joins TRBV2 and TRBJ2-7; D is possibly TRBD1 (6 bases). CDR3 length: 16 amino acids. The germline V gene has CDR1 SNHLY and CDR2 FYNNEI. V lost 2 bases to trimming and J lost 0 bases, with 14 bases between them. CDR3 DNA sequence: TGTGCCAGCAGTGAACCGATGATGACAGGCTCCTACGAGCAGTACTTC. It codes for CASSEPMMTGSYEQYF.

V gene TRBV21-1 combines with J gene TRBJ2-7; the D call in the table, TRBD1, was not verified against the DNA. TRBV21-1 is listed as a pseudogene. This CDR3 is built from 17 residues. The CDR3 coding sequence is TGTGCCAGCAGCAAAGGGTCAGCGGGAGCCCCCTTTGACGGCACGTACTTC. Translated, it gives CASSKGSAGAPFDGTYF.

This chain uses TRBV20-1 with TRBJ2-1; the D gene is possibly TRBD1 (6 bases). The end of the DNA aligns better with TRBJ2-7, so the J call may be wrong. The CDR3 has 16 residues. The germline gives CDR1 DFQATT, CDR2 SNEGSKA (reference sequence). CDR3 sequence: CSATRTARNSYNEQYF. The CDR3 bases are TGCAGTGCTACCCGGACAGCCCGAAACTCCTACAATGAGCAGTACTTC.

In this sample, this clonotype turned up a few times. The V gene is TRBV29-1, the J gene TRBJ2-3; TRBD2 might be the D (5 bases). V lost 5 bases, J lost 1 base, and 13 bases lay in between. In germline, CDR1 is SQVTM, CDR2 ANQGSEA. This CDR3 is 14 amino acids long. The CDR3 reads CSVPRTGGTDTQYF. The CDR3 DNA sequence: TGCAGCGTTCCCCGGACTGGGGGCACAGATACGCAGTATTTT.

This clonotype was seen more than once but under ten times. CDR3 amino acids: CASRPLLAKGTYEQYF. In DNA form, the CDR3 reads TGTGCCAGCAGACCCCTACTAGCGAAGGGGACCTACGAGCAGTACTTC. The chain joins TRBV6-2 or TRBV6-3 to TRBJ2-7; TRBD2 matches at 7 bases. Germline V gene lookup returns CDR1 MNHEY and CDR2 SVGEGT. V lost 6 bases, J lost 2 bases, and 13 bases stayed unmatched. This CDR3 region has 16 residues.

A few counts support this clonotype. A read error may account for a junction end that differs from germline. This sequence joins TRBV10-3 and TRBJ2-3; D is ambiguous. The CDR3 spans 14 residues. Germline V gives CDR1 ENHRY, CDR2 SYGVKD. The CDR3 DNA is TGTGCCATCAGTGAGTCCAGCAGCACAGATATGCAGTATTTT. It codes for CAISESSSTDMQYF.

This clonotype was found a few times. The chain carries TRBV12-3 or TRBV12-4 and TRBJ2-5; D is tentatively TRBD1 or TRBD2 (7 bases each). The CDR3 loop spans 17 amino acids. Deletions cut 3 bases from V and 6 bases from J, with 23 bases between. The CDR3 loop is CASSFRQGGSLAKTQYF. For the CDR3, the DNA is TGTGCCAGCAGTTTCCGACAGGGCGGGAGTTTGGCAAAGACCCAGTACTTC.

The chain has TRBV15 and TRBJ2-3, with 7 bases that match TRBD1. The CDR3 has 15 amino acids. Germline V gene sequence: CDR1 LNHNV, CDR2 YYDKDF (reference sequence). The J segment lost 3 bases and the V segment lost 5 bases, leaving 8 bases of the junction unmatched. CDR3 residues: CATSQGEKRTDTQYF. In nucleotides, the CDR3 is TGTGCCACCAGCCAGGGGGAGAAAAGGACAGATACGCAGTATTTT.

The V call is TRBV25-1, the J call TRBJ1-1; D perhaps matches TRBD1 (5 bases). Germline assignment: CDR1 MGHDK and CDR2 SYGVNS. This CDR3 is built from 13 residues. V was cut by 2 bases and J by 8 bases, with 12 bases left in between. CDR3 amino acids: CASSEPTTDEAFF. The DNA for the CDR3 is TGTGCCAGCAGTGAACCTACGACAGACGAAGCTTTCTTT.

This clonotype was seen once. V and J are TRBV21-1 and TRBJ1-1; no DNA check was done on the table's D call, TRBD1. TRBV21-1 constitutes a pseudogene. The CDR3 is 16 amino acids. The CDR3 nucleotides read TGTGCCAGCAGCAAAGGGGGGGGACGTCAGAACACTGAAGCTTTCTTT. This encodes CASSKGGGRQNTEAFF.

This clonotype was counted a single time. At one end, the junction sequence differs from germline, possibly due to a read error. The genes are TRBV7-2 and TRBJ2-4; no firm D call. CDR3 length equals 14 residues. Germline assignment: CDR1 SGHTA and CDR2 FQGNSA. CDR3 sequence: CAGSSTMTTDIQYF. The CDR3 bases are TGTGCCGGCAGCTCGACAATGACAACCGACATTCAGTACTTC.

A remark on this clonotype: Just one base apart from a much larger clone, this may be a read error. This chain connects TRBV29-1 to TRBJ2-7; perhaps TRBD1 as D (6 bases). The germline V and J ends were trimmed by 7 bases and 7 bases, with 17 bases remaining between them. In germline, CDR1 is SQVTM, CDR2 ANQGSEA. This CDR3 spans 12 amino acids. CDR3 DNA sequence: TGCAGCGCCACACAGGGCTACAATGAGCAGTACTTC. Its translation is CSATQGYNEQYF.

The chain couples TRBV20-1 to TRBJ2-3, with D unresolved. V was cut by 0 bases and J by 0 bases, with 10 bases left in between. The length of the CDR3 is 15 residues. Germline V lookup: CDR1 DFQATT, CDR2 SNEGSKA (reference sequence). The CDR3, as DNA: TGCAGTGCTAGAGATGGGCAGACTAGCACAGATACGCAGTATTTT. Protein sequence: CSARDGQTSTDTQYF.